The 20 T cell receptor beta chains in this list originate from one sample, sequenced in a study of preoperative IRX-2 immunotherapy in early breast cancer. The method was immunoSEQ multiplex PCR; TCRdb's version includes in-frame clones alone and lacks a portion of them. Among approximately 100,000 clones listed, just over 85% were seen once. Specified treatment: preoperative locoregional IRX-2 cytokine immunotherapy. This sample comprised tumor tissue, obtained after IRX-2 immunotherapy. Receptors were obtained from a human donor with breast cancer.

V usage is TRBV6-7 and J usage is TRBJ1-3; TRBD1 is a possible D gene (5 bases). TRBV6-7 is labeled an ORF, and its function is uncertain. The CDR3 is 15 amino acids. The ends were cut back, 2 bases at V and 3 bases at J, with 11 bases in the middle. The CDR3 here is CASSYPGAGGNTIYF. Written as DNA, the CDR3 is TGTGCCAGCAGTTACCCCGGGGCAGGTGGAAACACCATATATTTT.

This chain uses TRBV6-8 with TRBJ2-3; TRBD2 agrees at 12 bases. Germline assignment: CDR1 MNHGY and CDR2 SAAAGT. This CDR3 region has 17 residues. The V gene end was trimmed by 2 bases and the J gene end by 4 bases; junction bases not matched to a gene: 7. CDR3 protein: CASSYPLTSGSPDTQYF. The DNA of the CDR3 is TGTGCCAGCAGTTACCCCTTGACTAGCGGGAGCCCAGATACGCAGTATTTT.

In DNA, the CDR3 is TGTGCCTGGAGTGGGGGAGGCAATCAGCCCCAGCATTTT. Protein: CAWSGGGNQPQHF. V usage is TRBV30 and J usage is TRBJ1-5; D is undetermined. CDR1 and CDR2 from the germline V gene are GTSNPN and SVGIG (reference sequence). The CDR3 is 13 residues long. Trimming took off 1 base at V and 2 bases at J, with 6 bases between the two ends.

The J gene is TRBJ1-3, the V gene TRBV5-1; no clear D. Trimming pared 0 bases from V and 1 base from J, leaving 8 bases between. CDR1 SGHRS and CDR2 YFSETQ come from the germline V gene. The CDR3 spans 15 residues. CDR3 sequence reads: CASSLGGSSGNTIYF. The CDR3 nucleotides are TGCGCCAGCAGCTTGGGAGGGAGTTCTGGAAACACCATATATTTT.

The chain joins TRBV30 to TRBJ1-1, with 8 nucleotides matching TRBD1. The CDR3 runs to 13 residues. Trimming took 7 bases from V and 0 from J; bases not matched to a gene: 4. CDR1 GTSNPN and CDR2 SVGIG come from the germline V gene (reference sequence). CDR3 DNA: TGTGCCTTTCGGACAGGGATGAACACTGAAGCTTTCTTT. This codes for CAFRTGMNTEAFF.

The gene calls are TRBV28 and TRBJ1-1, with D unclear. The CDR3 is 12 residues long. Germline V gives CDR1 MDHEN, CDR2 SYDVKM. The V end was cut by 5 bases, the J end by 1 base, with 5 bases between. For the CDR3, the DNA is TGTGCCAGCAGTGAGGGGAACACTGAAGCTTTCTTT. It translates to CASSEGNTEAFF.

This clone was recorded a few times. CDR3 DNA: TGTGCCAGCAGCTCCACTTTAGGGGGAAACACCATATATTTT. Encoded protein: CASSSTLGGNTIYF. The rearrangement joins TRBV11-3 to TRBJ1-3; no clear D. The CDR3 contains 14 residues. CDR1 is SGHNT, CDR2 YENEEA, per germline. V gave up 4 bases and J gave up 4 bases, with 11 bases separating them.

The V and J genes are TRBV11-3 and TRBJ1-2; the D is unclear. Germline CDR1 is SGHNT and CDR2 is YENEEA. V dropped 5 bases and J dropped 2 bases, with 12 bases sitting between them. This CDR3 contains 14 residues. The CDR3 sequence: CASSRIGENYGYTF. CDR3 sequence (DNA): TGTGCCAGCAGCCGAATCGGGGAGAACTATGGCTACACCTTC.

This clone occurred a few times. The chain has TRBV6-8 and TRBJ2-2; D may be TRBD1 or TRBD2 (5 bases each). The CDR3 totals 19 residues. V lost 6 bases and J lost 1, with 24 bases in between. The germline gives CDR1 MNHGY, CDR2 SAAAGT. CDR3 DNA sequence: TGTGCCAGCAGACTCGACTTGGACCGGGACGGCGAGAACACCGGGGAGCTGTTTTTT. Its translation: CASRLDLDRDGENTGELFF.

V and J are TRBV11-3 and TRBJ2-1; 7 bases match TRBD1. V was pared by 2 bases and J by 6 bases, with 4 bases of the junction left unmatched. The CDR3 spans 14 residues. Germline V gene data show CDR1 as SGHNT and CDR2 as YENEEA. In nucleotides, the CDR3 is TGTGCCAGCAGCTTAAACCGGGACAGCAATGAGCAGTTCTTC. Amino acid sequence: CASSLNRDSNEQFF.

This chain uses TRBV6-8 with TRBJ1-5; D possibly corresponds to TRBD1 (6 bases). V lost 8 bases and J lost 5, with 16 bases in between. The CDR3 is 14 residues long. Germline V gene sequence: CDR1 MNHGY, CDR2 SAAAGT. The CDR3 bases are TGTGCCAGCCGTGGGGGCGCGCGTTATCAGCCCCAGCATTTT. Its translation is CASRGGARYQPQHF.

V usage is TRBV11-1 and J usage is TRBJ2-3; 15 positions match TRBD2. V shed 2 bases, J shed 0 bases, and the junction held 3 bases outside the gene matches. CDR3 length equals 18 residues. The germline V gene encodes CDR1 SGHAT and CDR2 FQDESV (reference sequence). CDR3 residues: CASSLMGLAGGSTDTQYF. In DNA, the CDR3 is TGTGCCAGCAGCTTAATGGGACTAGCGGGGGGCAGCACAGATACGCAGTATTTT.

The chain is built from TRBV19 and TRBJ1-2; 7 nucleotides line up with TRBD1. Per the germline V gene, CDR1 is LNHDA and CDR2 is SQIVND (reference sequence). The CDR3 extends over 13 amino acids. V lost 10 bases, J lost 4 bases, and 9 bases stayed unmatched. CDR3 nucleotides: TGTGCCATCCAAGAGCAGGGGGGCTATGGCTACACCTTC. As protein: CAIQEQGGYGYTF.

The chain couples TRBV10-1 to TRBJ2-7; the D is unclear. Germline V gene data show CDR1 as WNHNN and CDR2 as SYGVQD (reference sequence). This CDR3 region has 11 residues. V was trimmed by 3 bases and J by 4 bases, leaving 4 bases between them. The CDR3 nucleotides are TGCGCCAGCAGTGACCGGTACGAGCAGTACTTC. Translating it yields CASSDRYEQYF.

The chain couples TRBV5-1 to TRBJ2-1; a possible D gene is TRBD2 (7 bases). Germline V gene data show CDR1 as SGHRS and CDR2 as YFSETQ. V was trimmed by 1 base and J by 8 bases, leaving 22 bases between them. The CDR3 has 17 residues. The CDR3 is CASSLFSQGQGGDEQFF. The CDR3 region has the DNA TGCGCCAGCAGCTTGTTTTCTCAGGGTCAAGGGGGGGATGAGCAGTTCTTC. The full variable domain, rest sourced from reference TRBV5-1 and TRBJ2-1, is KAGVTQTPRYLIKTRGQQVTLSCSPISGHRSVSWYQQTPGQGLQFLFEYFSETQRNKGNFPGRFSGRQFSNSRSEMNVSTLELGDSALYLCASSLFSQGQGGDEQFFGPGTRLTVL.

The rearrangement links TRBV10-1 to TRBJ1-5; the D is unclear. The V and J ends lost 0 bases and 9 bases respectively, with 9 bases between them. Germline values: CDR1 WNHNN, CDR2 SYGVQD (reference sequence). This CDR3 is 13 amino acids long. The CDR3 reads CASSESRAGPQHF. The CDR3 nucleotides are TGCGCCAGCAGTGAGTCGAGGGCTGGGCCCCAGCATTTT.

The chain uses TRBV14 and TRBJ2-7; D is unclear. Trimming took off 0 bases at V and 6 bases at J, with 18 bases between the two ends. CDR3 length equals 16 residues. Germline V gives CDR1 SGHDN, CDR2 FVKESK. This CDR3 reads CASSQDLDPGVGEQYF. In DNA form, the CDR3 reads TGTGCCAGCAGCCAAGATCTCGACCCGGGCGTCGGCGAGCAGTACTTC.

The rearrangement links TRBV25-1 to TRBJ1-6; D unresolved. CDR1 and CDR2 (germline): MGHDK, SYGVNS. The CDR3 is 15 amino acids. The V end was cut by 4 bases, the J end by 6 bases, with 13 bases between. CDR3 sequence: CASSGDEFPNSPLHF. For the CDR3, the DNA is TGTGCCAGCAGTGGCGACGAATTTCCTAATTCACCCCTCCACTTT.

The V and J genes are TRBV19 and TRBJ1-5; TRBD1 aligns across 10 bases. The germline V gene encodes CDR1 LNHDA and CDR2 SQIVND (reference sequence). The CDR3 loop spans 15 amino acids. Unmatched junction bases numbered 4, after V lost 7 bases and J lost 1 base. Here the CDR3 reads CASNPGQGSNQPQHF. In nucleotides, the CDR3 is TGTGCCAGTAACCCGGGACAGGGGAGCAATCAGCCCCAGCATTTT.

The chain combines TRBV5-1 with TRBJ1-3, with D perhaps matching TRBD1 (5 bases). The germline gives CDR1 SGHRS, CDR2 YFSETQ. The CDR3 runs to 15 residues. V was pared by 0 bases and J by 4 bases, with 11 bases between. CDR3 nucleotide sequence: TGCGCCAGCAGCTTGGGACAGAGGACGGGAAACACCATATATTTT. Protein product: CASSLGQRTGNTIYF.